These 2 T cell receptor beta chains were sequenced from one sample in a study of blood T cell repertoires in COVID-19. Only in-frame clones appear in the TCRdb table, and some are missing; sequencing was by immunoSEQ multiplex PCR. This table has about 300,000 clones, 89% appearing once. Sequenced: PBMCs or T cells enriched from blood (not recorded which). The receptors shown here come from a man between 60 and 75 years old who had recovered from COVID-19.

This chain's CDR3 is CASSVPDRGEALGSYNEQFF. The CDR3 nucleotides are TGCGCCAGCAGCGTCCCGGACCGCGGGGAGGCCCTTGGCTCCTACAATGAGCAGTTCTTC. V gene TRBV5-1 combines with J gene TRBJ2-1; tentative D call: TRBD2 (6 bases). Per the germline V gene, CDR1 is SGHRS and CDR2 is YFSETQ. CDR3 size: 20 residues. V was shortened by 4 bases and J by 0 bases, with 26 bases between the two germline ends.

CDR3 residues: CIGQENYGYTF. The CDR3 DNA reads as TGCATCGGACAGGAGAACTATGGCTACACCTTC. V usage is TRBV20-1 and J usage is TRBJ1-2; 7 positions match TRBD1. This CDR3 comprises 11 residues. Germline V gene lookup returns CDR1 DFQATT and CDR2 SNEGSKA (reference sequence).